This T cell receptor (beta chain) was observed in a study of T cells in localized non-small cell lung cancer. This clone was picked up one time. As yet, its antigen is unknown. Broader study findings: For the top 100 tumor clones, a median approximately 61 also appeared in adjacent lung. With higher T cell density in blood came longer overall survival. The highest T cell clonality was in uninvolved adjacent lung, above tumor.

Generated by immunoSEQ multiplex PCR, the TCRdb table keeps only in-frame clones and is missing some. Here the sample spans around 41,000 clones, 70% to 90% being singletons. This TCR was recovered from a woman aged 18 to 55 with stage III lung adenocarcinoma. The specimen was peripheral blood, collected before any cancer treatment.

The CDR3 region is CASSFQGSNQPQHF. The CDR3 DNA sequence: TGTGCCAGCAGCTTCCAGGGGAGCAATCAGCCCCAGCATTTT. This sequence joins TRBV7-2 and TRBJ1-5; a weak D match, TRBD1 (6 bases). Germline values: CDR1 SGHTA, CDR2 FQGNSA. The CDR3 has 14 amino acids. V shed 3 bases and J shed 1 base, with 7 bases lying between them. The full variable domain, its missing parts supplied by reference TRBV7-2 and TRBJ1-5, is GAGVSQSPSNKVTEKGKDVELRCDPISGHTALYWYRQSLGQGLEFLIYFQGNSAPDKSGLPSDRFSAERTGGSVSTLTIQRTQQEDSAVYLCASSFQGSNQPQHFGDGTRLSIL.